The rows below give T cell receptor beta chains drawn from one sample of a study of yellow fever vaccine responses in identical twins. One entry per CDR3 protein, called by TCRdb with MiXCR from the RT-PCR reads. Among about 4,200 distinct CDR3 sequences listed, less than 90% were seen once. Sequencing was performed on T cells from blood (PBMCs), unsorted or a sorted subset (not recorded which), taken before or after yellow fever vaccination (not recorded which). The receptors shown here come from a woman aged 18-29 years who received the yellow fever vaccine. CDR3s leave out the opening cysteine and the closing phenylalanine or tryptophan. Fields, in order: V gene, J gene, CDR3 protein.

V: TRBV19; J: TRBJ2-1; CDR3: ASSVTGNEQF
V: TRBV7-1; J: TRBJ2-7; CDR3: ASSSSGDFDYEQY
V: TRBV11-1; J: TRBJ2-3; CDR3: ASSAGSLESQY
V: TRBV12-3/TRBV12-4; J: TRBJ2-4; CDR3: ASSLTSGRAKNIQY
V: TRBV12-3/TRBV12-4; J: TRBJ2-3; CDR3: ASSLSDTQY
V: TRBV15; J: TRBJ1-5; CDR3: ATSRGFAGGSQPQH
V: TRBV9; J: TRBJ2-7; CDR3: ASSLNPDRFSYEQY
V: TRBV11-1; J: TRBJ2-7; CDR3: ASSLQDRDEQY
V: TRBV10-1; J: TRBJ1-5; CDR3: ASSGGGEMRQPQH
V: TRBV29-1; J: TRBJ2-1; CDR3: SVPGLGYNEQF
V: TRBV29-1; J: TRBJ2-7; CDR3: SAAGLQSSYEQY
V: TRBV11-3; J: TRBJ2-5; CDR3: ASSLVPSGKRETQY
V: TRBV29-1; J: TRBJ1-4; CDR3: SVVDSGSGKLF
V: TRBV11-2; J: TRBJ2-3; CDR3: ASSLGAASTDTQY
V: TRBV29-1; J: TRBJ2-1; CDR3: SVIWGNHEQF
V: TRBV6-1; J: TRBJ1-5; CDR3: ASRSQGTNQPQH
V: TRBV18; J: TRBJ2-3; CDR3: ASSPPGQGGTDTQY
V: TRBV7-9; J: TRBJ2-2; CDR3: ASSFLAGVTGELF
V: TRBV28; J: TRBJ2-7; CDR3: ASSQQYNEQY
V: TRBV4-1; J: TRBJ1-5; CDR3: ASSQHLSSNQPQH
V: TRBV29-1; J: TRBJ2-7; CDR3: SVDLRNSYEQY
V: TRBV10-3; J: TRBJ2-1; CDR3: AISELGLSGEQF
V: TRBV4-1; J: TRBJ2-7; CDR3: ASSQDLDSRSYEQY
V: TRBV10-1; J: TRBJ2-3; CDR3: ASSEEGLSTDTQY
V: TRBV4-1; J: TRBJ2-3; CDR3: ASSQDWAGTQY
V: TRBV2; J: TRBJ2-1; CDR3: ASSRDLRDNEQF
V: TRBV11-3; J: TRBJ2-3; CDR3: ASSLGLSTDTQY
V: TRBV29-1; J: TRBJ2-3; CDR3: SARTGRDTQY
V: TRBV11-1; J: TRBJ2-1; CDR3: ASSLGDNEQF
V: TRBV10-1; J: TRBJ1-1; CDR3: ASSWDRGLEAF
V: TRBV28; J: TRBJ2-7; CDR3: ASSPRGLPYEQY
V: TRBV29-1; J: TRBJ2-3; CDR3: SVTLGGDTQY